These 19 T cell receptor beta chains were all obtained from the same sample, sequenced in a study of patients and donors after allogeneic stem cell transplantation. MiXCR, run by TCRdb on the RT-PCR reads, gives a single entry per CDR3 protein. This table has about a million distinct CDR3 sequences, roughly 17% appearing once. Sequencing input: blood, either unsorted or a sorted T cell fraction (not recorded which). These TCRs come from a human donor who was either an allogeneic HSCT recipient or a stem cell or donor lymphocyte infusion donor (not recorded which). It is not recorded whose cells these are; they may come from a transplant donor.

The rearrangement uses TRBV12-3 or TRBV12-4 and TRBJ2-1; D gene unclear. The CDR3 is made up of 15 amino acids. The germline V and J ends were trimmed by 5 bases and 1 base, with 12 bases remaining between them. CDR3 protein: CASSRKGNSYNEQFF. The CDR3 region has the DNA TGTGCCAGCAGTCGCAAAGGCAATTCCTACAATGAGCAGTTCTTC.

In its sample, this clonotype was seen a few times. The chain combines TRBV19 with TRBJ1-5; D uncertain. Per the germline V gene, CDR1 is LNHDA and CDR2 is SQIVND (reference sequence). This CDR3 has 11 amino acids. V was shortened by 8 bases and J by 9 bases, with 11 bases between the two germline ends. The CDR3: CASGWEAPQHF. In DNA form, the CDR3 reads TGTGCCAGTGGATGGGAGGCGCCCCAGCATTTT.

The chain employs TRBV4-1 and TRBJ2-7, with D perhaps matching TRBD2 (7 bases). The germline V and J ends were trimmed by 3 bases and 6 bases, with 9 bases remaining between them. The CDR3 is 12 residues long. CDR1 and CDR2 from the germline V gene are MGHRA and YSYEKL. DNA of the CDR3: TGCGCCAGCAGCCAGGGGGGGGCCGAGCAGTACTTC. Translating gives CASSQGGAEQYF.

This clonotype was recorded at least ten times. The chain has TRBV12-3 or TRBV12-4 and TRBJ2-1; D gene uncertain. The CDR3 contains 11 residues. V was pared by 5 bases and J by 9 bases, with 8 bases between. CDR3 region: CASSRFGEQFF. CDR3 bases: TGTGCCAGCAGTCGATTCGGTGAGCAGTTCTTC.

This clonotype came up a few times. The gene calls are TRBV12-3 or TRBV12-4 and TRBJ2-2; D uncertain. This CDR3 is 13 amino acids long. Deletions cut 3 bases from V and 8 bases from J, with 10 bases between. Written as DNA, the CDR3 is TGTGCCAGCAGTTTGGACCCGAGGGGGGAGCTGTTTTTT. It codes for CASSLDPRGELFF.

The V gene is TRBV6-2 or TRBV6-3, the J gene TRBJ2-3; no reliable D call. This CDR3 comprises 18 residues. Germline V gene sequence: CDR1 MNHEY, CDR2 SVGEGT. Trimming pared 2 bases from V and 5 bases from J, leaving 23 bases between. Written as DNA, the CDR3 is TGTGCCAGCAGTTACAAGCGTGGTAGCCCCCAGCATGAAGATACGCAGTATTTT. Translation gives CASSYKRGSPQHEDTQYF.

The V call is TRBV20-1, the J call TRBJ2-7; no reliable D call. Trimming cost V 3 bases and J 6 bases, with 6 bases left between them. Germline CDR1 is DFQATT and CDR2 is SNEGSKA (reference sequence). This CDR3 is 10 amino acids long. The CDR3 DNA reads as TGCAGTGCTAGTGTTTCCGAGCAGTACTTC. It codes for CSASVSEQYF.

This clonotype turned up a few times. V and J are TRBV5-1 and TRBJ1-1; 7 nucleotides line up with TRBD1. There are 15 residues in the CDR3. Per germline, CDR1 SGHRS and CDR2 YFSETQ. V lost 4 bases, J lost 0 bases, and 6 bases stayed unmatched. The CDR3 loop reads CASSPQGQMNTEAFF. DNA of the CDR3: TGCGCCAGCAGCCCCCAGGGACAGATGAACACTGAAGCTTTCTTT. The full variable domain, its missing parts supplied by reference TRBV5-1 and TRBJ1-1, is KAGVTQTPRYLIKTRGQQVTLSCSPISGHRSVSWYQQTPGQGLQFLFEYFSETQRNKGNFPGRFSGRQFSNSRSEMNVSTLELGDSALYLCASSPQGQMNTEAFFGQGTRLTVV.

This clonotype was recorded once. Mismatch with germline at one junction end may stem from a read error. The gene calls are TRBV5-1 and TRBJ1-3, with TRBD1 matching over 7 bases. CDR3 length: 15 amino acids. CDR1 and CDR2 (germline): SGHRS, YFSETQ. The CDR3 protein is CSSSSQGTTGNTIYF. DNA of the CDR3: TGCTCCAGCAGCTCACAGGGGACCACTGGAAACACCATATATTTT.

This rearrangement joins TRBV13 to TRBJ2-7; no firm D call. Germline V gene sequence: CDR1 PRHDT, CDR2 FYEKMQ (reference sequence). V gave up 2 bases and J gave up 0 bases, with 8 bases separating them. The CDR3 consists of 14 residues. The DNA of the CDR3 is TGTGCCAGCAGCTTACACTTGAGCTCCTACGAGCAGTACTTC. Protein product: CASSLHLSSYEQYF.

Only a few counts were recorded for this clonotype. J is TRBJ2-1 and V is TRBV29-1; possible D gene TRBD2, 5 bases. Trimming shortened V by 8 bases and J by 3 bases, and 14 bases separated the two germline ends. This CDR3 contains 13 residues. Per the germline V gene, CDR1 is SQVTM and CDR2 is ANQGSEA. The CDR3 here is CSFRTPDYNEQFF. The DNA for the CDR3 is TGCAGCTTTAGGACTCCAGACTACAATGAGCAGTTCTTC.

The chain carries TRBV11-2 and TRBJ2-7; 7 bases map to TRBD2. The CDR3 loop spans 15 amino acids. CDR1 and CDR2 from the germline V gene are SGHAT and FQNNGV. The V gene end was trimmed by 5 bases and the J gene end by 0 bases; junction bases not matched to a gene: 7. The CDR3 DNA is TGTGCCAGCAGCCCCTCTAGCGGTAGCTCCTACGAGCAGTACTTC. Encoded protein: CASSPSSGSSYEQYF.

This chain connects TRBV5-1 to TRBJ2-7, with 7 nucleotides matching TRBD2. V lost 0 bases to trimming and J lost 6 bases; unmatched junction nucleotides: 6. The CDR3 spans 14 residues. Germline V CDR1 and CDR2: SGHRS, YFSETQ. The CDR3 DNA sequence: TGCGCCAGCAGCTTGGCCTCGGGCGGGGGCGAGCAGTACTTC. It translates to CASSLASGGGEQYF.

This clonotype has a handful of counts. CDR3 DNA sequence: TGCGCCAGCAGCTTCGGTGTAGGGGGAATAGTCACCAATGAGCAGTTCTTC. Its translation: CASSFGVGGIVTNEQFF. The rearrangement joins TRBV5-1 to TRBJ2-1, with a tentative D call TRBD1 (6 bases). This CDR3 contains 17 residues. The germline gives CDR1 SGHRS, CDR2 YFSETQ. The V end was cut by 2 bases, the J end by 6 bases, with 21 bases between.

The table lists this clonotype with a count of one. The chain joins TRBV7-3 to TRBJ2-5; D gene ambiguous. This CDR3 has 17 amino acids. V was trimmed by 0 bases and J by 0 bases, leaving 14 bases between them. Germline CDR1 is SGHTA and CDR2 is FQGTGA. CDR3 sequence (DNA): TGTGCCAGCAGCTTAACCGGTCAGTCCTGGTACCAAGAGACCCAGTACTTC. This translates into CASSLTGQSWYQETQYF.

J is TRBJ2-3 and V is TRBV20-1; D unresolved. Germline lookup yields CDR1 DFQATT and CDR2 SNEGSKA (reference sequence). Trimming removed 3 bases at V and 4 bases at J, with 17 bases between. CDR3 length: 15 residues. In nucleotides, the CDR3 is TGCAGTGCTAGCGGTCTACACAATCCGGCAGATACGCAGTATTTT. Translated, it gives CSASGLHNPADTQYF.

V is TRBV5-5 and J is TRBJ1-2, with TRBD1 as a possible D gene (5 bases). Germline V gene data show CDR1 as SGHKS and CDR2 as YYEKEE (reference sequence). The CDR3 length is 15 residues. V dropped 2 bases and J dropped 8 bases, with 19 bases sitting between them. In DNA, the CDR3 is TGTGCCAGCAGCTTCTTACTTGTAAGGGGCGGCGGCTACACCTTC. Encoded protein: CASSFLLVRGGGYTF.

The chain employs TRBV5-1 and TRBJ2-3; 10 bases match TRBD2. The V and J ends lost 5 bases and 2 bases, in that order; junction bases with no gene match: 5. CDR1 and CDR2 from the germline V gene are SGHRS and YFSETQ. The CDR3 has 15 amino acids. The chain's CDR3 is CASSSSGRPTDTQYF. The CDR3 bases are TGCGCCAGCAGTTCTAGCGGGAGACCCACAGATACGCAGTATTTT.

The chain carries TRBV14 and TRBJ2-3; 8 positions match TRBD2. The CDR3 contains 14 residues. Germline values: CDR1 SGHDN, CDR2 FVKESK. The V and J ends lost 1 base and 8 bases, in that order; junction bases with no gene match: 5. Written as DNA, the CDR3 is TGTGCCAGCAGCCAAGGCGCGGGGGGAGGTACGCAGTATTTT. Translation gives CASSQGAGGGTQYF.